This T cell receptor beta chain was observed in a study of T-cell reconstitution after alpha-beta-depleted transplantation in children (dated by TCRdb to about 2016). With respect to the entire study: The study quantitatively tracked T-cell immune reconstitution after TCRalphabeta/CD19-depleted allogeneic hematopoietic cell transplantation in children using TCR repertoire profiling.

CDR1 and CDR2, looked up from the germline V gene (reference sequence), are DFQATT and SNEGSKA. Here V drops 0 bases and J drops 2 bases, and the junction holds 4 bases not matched to any gene. Reading from cysteine to phenylalanine, the CDR3 counts 17 amino acids. Solely the CDR3 DNA is kept, with 51 bases framed from the first base. Receptor amplification or capture employed PCR. The sample was run on an Illumina HiSeq 2500. TCR library preparation used molecular barcoding, with unique molecular identifiers applied to normalize quantification of the TCRbeta repertoire. TCRdb handled the public reads itself, with Q25 trimming in fastp and clone calling in MiXCR, and kept productive beta chains. Here each entry gathers all rows of one CDR3 protein and keeps the most common genes and DNA. A total of about 500,000 distinct CDR3 sequences appear in this sample, 32% of them only once. Together, the top ten hold more than 2% of the sample.

Comment on this clonotype: Its antigen is unknown. It has no much larger one-base neighbor in the sample; base qualities were not kept.

The sample was PBMCs from the stem cell graft donor, taken from the stem cell graft. The chain is assembled from TRBV20-1 and TRBJ2-1; TRBD2 lines up with 13 middle nucleotides. This sequence was found in a human donor who donated a stem cell graft to a child with aplastic anemia. The CDR3 loop reads CSARDRTSGSPYNEQFF. The sequenced DNA: TGCAGTGCTAGAGATAGGACTAGCGGGAGTCCCTACAATGAGCAGTTCTTC.